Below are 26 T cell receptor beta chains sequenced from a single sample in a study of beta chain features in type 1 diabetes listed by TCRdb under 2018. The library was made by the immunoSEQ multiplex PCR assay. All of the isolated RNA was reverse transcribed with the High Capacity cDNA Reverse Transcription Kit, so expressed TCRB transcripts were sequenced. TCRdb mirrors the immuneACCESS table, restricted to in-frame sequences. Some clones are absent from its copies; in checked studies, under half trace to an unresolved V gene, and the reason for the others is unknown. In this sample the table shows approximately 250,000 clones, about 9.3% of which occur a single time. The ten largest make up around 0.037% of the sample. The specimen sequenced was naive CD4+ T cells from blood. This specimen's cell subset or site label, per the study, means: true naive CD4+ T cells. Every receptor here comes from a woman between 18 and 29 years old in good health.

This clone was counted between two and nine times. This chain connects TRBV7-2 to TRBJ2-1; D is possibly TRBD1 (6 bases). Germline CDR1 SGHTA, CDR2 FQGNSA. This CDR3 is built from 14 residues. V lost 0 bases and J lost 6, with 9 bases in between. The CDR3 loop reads CASSLAGTPNEQFF. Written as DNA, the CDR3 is TGTGCCAGCAGCTTAGCCGGGACACCCAATGAGCAGTTCTTC. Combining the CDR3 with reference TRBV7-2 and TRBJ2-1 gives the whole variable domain GAGVSQSPSNKVTEKGKDVELRCDPISGHTALYWYRQSLGQGLEFLIYFQGNSAPDKSGLPSDRFSAERTGGSVSTLTIQRTQQEDSAVYLCASSLAGTPNEQFFGPGTRLTVL.

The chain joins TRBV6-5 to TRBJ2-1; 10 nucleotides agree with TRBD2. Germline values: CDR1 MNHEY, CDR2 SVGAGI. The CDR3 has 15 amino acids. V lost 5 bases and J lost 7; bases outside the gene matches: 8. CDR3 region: CASSLAGALRNEQFF. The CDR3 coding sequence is TGTGCCAGCAGTCTAGCGGGGGCCCTTAGGAATGAGCAGTTCTTC.

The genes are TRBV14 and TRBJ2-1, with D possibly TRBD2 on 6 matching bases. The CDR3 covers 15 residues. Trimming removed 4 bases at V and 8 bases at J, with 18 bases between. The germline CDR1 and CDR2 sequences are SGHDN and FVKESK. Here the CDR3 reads CASSRRGRSPDEQFF. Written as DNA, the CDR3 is TGTGCCAGCAGCCGGAGGGGAAGGTCCCCGGATGAGCAGTTCTTC. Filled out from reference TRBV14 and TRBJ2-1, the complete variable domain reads EAGVTQFPSHSVIEKGQTVTLRCDPISGHDNLYWYRRVMGKEIKFLLHFVKESKQDESGMPNNRFLAERTGGTYSTLKVQPAELEDSGVYFCASSRRGRSPDEQFFGPGTRLTVL.

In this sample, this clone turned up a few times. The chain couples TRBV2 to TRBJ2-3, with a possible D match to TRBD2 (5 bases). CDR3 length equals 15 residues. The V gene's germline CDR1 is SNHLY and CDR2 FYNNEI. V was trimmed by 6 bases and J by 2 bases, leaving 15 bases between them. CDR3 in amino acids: CASRSLEGYTDTQYF. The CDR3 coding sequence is TGTGCCAGCAGGTCCTTAGAGGGATACACAGATACGCAGTATTTT. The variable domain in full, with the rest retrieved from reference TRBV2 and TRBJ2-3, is EPEVTQTPSHQVTQMGQEVILRCVPISNHLYFYWYRQILGQKVEFLVSFYNNEISEKSEIFDDQFSVERPDGSNFTLKIRSTKLEDSAMYFCASRSLEGYTDTQYFGPGTRLTVL.

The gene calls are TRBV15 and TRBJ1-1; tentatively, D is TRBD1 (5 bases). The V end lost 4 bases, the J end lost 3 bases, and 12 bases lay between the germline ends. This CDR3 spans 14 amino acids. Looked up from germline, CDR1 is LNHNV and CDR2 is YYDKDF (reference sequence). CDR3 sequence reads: CATSKGREDTEAFF. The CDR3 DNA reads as TGTGCCACCAGCAAGGGCAGGGAGGACACTGAAGCTTTCTTT.

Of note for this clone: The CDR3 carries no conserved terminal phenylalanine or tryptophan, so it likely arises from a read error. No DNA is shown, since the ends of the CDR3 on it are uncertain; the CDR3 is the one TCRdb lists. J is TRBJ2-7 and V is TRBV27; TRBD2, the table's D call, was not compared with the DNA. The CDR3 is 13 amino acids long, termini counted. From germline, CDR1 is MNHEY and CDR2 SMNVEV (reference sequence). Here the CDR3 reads CASSLEPPGEERP.

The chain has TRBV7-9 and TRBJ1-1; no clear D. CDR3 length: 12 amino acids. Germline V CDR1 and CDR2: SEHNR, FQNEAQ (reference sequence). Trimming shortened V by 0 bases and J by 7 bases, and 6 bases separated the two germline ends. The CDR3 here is CASSLAEIEAFF. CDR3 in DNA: TGTGCCAGCAGCTTAGCGGAGATTGAAGCTTTCTTT.

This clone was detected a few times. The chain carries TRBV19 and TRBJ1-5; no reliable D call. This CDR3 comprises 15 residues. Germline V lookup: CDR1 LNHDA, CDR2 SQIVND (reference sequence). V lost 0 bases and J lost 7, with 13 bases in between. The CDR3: CASSIDERLHQPQHF. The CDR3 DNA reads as TGTGCCAGTAGTATAGATGAGAGGTTGCACCAGCCCCAGCATTTT.

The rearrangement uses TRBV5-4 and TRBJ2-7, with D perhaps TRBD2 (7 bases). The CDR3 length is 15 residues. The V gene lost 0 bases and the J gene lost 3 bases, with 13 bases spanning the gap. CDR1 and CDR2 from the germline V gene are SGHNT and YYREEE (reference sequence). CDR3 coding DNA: TGTGCCAGCAGCTTGGTTCGCGGGGGCCTCTACGAGCAGTACTTC. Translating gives CASSLVRGGLYEQYF.

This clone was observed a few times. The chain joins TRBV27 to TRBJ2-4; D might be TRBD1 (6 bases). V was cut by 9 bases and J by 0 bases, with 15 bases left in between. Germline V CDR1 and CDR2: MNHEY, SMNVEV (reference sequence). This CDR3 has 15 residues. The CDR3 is CASRGQLLAKNIQYF. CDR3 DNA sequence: TGTGCCAGTCGAGGACAGCTATTAGCCAAAAACATTCAGTACTTC.

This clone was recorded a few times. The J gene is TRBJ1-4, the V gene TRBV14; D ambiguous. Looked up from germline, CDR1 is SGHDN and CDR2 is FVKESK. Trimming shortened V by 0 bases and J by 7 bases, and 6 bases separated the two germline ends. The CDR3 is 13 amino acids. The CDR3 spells CASSQDGVEKLFF. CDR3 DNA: TGTGCCAGCAGCCAAGACGGGGTTGAAAAACTGTTTTTT.

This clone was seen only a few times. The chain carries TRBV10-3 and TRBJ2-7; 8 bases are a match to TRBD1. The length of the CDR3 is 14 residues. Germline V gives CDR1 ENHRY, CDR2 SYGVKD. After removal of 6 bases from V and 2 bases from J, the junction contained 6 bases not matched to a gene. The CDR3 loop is CAISGDRGPYEQYF. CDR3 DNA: TGTGCCATCAGCGGAGACAGGGGCCCCTACGAGCAGTACTTC.

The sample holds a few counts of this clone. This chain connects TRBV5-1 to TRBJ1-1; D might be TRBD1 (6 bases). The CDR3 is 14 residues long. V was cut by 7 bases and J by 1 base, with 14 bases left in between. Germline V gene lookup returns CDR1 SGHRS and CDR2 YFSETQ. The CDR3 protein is CASRPGQPNTEAFF. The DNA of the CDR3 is TGCGCCAGCCGACCAGGACAGCCGAACACTGAAGCTTTCTTT.

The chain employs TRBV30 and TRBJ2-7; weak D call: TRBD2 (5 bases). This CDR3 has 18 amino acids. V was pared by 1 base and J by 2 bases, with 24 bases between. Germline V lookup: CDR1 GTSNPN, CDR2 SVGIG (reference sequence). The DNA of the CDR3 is TGTGCCTGGAGTGCTGCCCCGCCCGGGGTGATTTCCGCCTACGAGCAGTACTTC. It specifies CAWSAAPPGVISAYEQYF.

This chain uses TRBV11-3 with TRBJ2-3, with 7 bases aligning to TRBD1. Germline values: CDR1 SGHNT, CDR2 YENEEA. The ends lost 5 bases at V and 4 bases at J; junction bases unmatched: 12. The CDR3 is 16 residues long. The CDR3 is CASSTRQGPSADTQYF. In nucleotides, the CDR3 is TGTGCCAGCAGCACCCGACAGGGCCCAAGCGCAGATACGCAGTATTTT.

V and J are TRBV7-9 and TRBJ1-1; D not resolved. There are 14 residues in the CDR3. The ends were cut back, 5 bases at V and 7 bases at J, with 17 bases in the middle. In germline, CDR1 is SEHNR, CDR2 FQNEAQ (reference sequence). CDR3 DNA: TGTGCCAGCAGCGCTGACGGGGATGGTGGTGAAGCTTTCTTT. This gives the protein CASSADGDGGEAFF.

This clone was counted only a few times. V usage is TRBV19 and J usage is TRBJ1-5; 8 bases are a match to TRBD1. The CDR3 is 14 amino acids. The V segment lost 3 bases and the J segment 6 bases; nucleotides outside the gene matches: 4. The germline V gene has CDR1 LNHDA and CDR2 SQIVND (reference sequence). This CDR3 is CASSIDRGPQPQHF. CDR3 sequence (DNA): TGTGCCAGTAGTATCGACAGGGGTCCTCAGCCCCAGCATTTT.

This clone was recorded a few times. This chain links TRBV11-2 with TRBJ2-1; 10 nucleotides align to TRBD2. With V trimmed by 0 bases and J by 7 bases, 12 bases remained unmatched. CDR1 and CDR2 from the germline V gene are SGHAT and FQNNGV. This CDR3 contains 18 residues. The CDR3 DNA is TGTGCCAGCAGCTTAGATCTTCCCGGGACTAGCGAGAAAAATGAGCAGTTCTTC. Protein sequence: CASSLDLPGTSEKNEQFF.

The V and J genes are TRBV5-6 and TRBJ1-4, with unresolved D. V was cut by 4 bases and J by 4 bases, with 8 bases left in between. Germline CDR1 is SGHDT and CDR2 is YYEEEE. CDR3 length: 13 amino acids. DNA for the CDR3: TGTGCCAGCAGCCGGAGGGTTAATGAAAAACTGTTTTTT. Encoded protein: CASSRRVNEKLFF.

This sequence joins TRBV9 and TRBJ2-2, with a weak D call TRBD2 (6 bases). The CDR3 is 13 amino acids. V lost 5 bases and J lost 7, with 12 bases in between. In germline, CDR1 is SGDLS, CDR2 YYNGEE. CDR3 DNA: TGTGCCAGCAGTGAACTAGCCGTCGGGGAGCTGTTTTTT. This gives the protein CASSELAVGELFF.

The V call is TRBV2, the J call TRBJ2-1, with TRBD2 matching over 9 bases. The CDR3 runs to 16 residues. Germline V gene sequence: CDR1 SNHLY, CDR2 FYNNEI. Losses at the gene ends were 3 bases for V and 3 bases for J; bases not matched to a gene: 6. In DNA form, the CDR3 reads TGTGCCAGCAGTGACCAGCGGGGGGTTAACTACAATGAGCAGTTCTTC. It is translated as CASSDQRGVNYNEQFF.

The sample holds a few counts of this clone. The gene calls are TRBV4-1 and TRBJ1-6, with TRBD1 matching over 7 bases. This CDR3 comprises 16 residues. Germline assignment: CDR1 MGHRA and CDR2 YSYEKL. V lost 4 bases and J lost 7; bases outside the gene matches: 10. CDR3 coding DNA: TGCGCCAGCAGCCCTCTTAGACAGGGAGGAAATTCACCCCTCCACTTT. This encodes CASSPLRQGGNSPLHF.

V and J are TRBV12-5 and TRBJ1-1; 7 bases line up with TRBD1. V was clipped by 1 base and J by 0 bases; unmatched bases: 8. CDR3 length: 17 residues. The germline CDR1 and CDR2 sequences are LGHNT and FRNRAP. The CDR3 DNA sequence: TGTGCTAGTGGTTTGGAAACAGGGGAAGGGGTGAACACTGAAGCTTTCTTT. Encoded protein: CASGLETGEGVNTEAFF.

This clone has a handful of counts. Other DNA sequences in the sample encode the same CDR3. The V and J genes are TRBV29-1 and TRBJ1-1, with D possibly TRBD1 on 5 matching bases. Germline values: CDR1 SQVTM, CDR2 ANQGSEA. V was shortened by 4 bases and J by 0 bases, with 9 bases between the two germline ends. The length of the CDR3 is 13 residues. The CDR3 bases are TGCAGCGTTGGGGGGGTCTTGAACACTGAAGCTTTCTTT. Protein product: CSVGGVLNTEAFF.

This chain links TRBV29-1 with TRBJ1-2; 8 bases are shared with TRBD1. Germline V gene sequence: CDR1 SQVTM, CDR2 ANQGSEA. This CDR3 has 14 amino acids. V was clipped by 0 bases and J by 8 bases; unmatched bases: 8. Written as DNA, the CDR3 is TGCAGCGTTGAAGATCGTGGCAGGGGGCAAGGCTACACCTTC. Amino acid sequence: CSVEDRGRGQGYTF.

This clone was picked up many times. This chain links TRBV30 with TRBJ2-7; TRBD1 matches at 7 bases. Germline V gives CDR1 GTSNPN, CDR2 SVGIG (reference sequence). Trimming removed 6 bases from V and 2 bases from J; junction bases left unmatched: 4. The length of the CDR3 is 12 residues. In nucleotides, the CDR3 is TGTGCCTGTAGACAGGGCACCTACGAGCAGTACTTC. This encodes CACRQGTYEQYF.